A selection of T cell receptor beta chains follows, all from one sample in a study. Assay used: immunoSEQ multiplex PCR; TCRdb lists only in-frame clones, some missing. The sample yields about 68,000 clones, around 93% seen once. What was sequenced was PBMCs. These receptors originate from a middle-aged man with rheumatoid arthritis. Both conserved end residues are part of each CDR3.

v_gene: TRBV7-9; j_gene: TRBJ2-5; CDR3aa: CASRNQETQYF
v_gene: TRBV6-1; j_gene: TRBJ2-7; CDR3aa: CASSSTRDKSYEQYF
v_gene: TRBV6-5; j_gene: TRBJ1-1; CDR3aa: CASSYWGGPNTEAFF
v_gene: TRBV27; j_gene: TRBJ2-1; CDR3aa: CASTWRNEQFF
v_gene: TRBV9; j_gene: TRBJ2-2; CDR3aa: CASSVATGELFF
v_gene: TRBV3-1/TRBV3-2; j_gene: TRBJ1-3; CDR3aa: CASSQDTAIYF
v_gene: TRBV5-1; j_gene: TRBJ1-6; CDR3aa: CASSHLDRGEDSPLHF
v_gene: TRBV29-1; j_gene: TRBJ2-7; CDR3aa: CSVLMGGQVKQYF
v_gene: TRBV7-8; j_gene: TRBJ1-3; CDR3aa: CASSLARFGGQGATGNTIYF
v_gene: TRBV5-6; j_gene: TRBJ2-1; CDR3aa: CASSPATGEAYNEQFF
v_gene: TRBV15; j_gene: TRBJ2-1; CDR3aa: CATSRELADYNEQFF
v_gene: TRBV7-3; j_gene: TRBJ2-7; CDR3aa: CASSLGGTVRHEQYF
v_gene: TRBV7-2; j_gene: TRBJ1-6; CDR3aa: CASSFSIAGGGSPLHF
v_gene: TRBV6-5; j_gene: TRBJ1-3; CDR3aa: CASSSGTASGNTIYF
v_gene: TRBV7-6; j_gene: TRBJ2-6; CDR3aa: CASSSTGPSGANVLTF
v_gene: TRBV11-3; j_gene: TRBJ1-6; CDR3aa: CASSRTGTLTYSYNSPLHF
v_gene: TRBV7-2; j_gene: TRBJ2-2; CDR3aa: CASSLSSSGPGELFF
v_gene: TRBV29-1; j_gene: TRBJ2-7; CDR3aa: CSATRTGGSYEQYF
v_gene: TRBV6-5; j_gene: TRBJ1-5; CDR3aa: CASSYSRWDTPQHF